Below are 30 T cell receptor beta chains sequenced from a single sample in a study of CD8 T cells in ankylosing spondylitis. TCRdb analysed the 5' RACE reads with MiXCR anew, one entry per CDR3 protein. The sample consists of about 340,000 distinct CDR3 sequences, 14% to 15% of them appearing once. The sequenced sample was blood, either unsorted or a sorted T cell fraction (not recorded which). The source of these receptors is a male donor with ankylosing spondylitis or in good health (not recorded which).

This clonotype has more than one count but fewer than ten. The rearrangement joins TRBV5-1 to TRBJ1-1; TRBD1 is a possible D gene (5 bases). V was trimmed by 5 bases and J by 1 base, leaving 24 bases between them. Germline V gene lookup returns CDR1 SGHRS and CDR2 YFSETQ. The CDR3 extends over 18 amino acids. CDR3 in DNA: TGCGCCAGCAGTCCGCAGGGATTACTCACCTTTCAGAACACTGAAGCTTTCTTT. Its protein is CASSPQGLLTFQNTEAFF.

The chain combines TRBV6-1 with TRBJ2-7; either TRBD1 or TRBD2 may supply D (5 bases each). The ends were cut back, 6 bases at V and 3 bases at J, with 18 bases in the middle. This CDR3 comprises 15 residues. CDR1 MNHNS and CDR2 SASEGT come from the germline V gene. The chain's CDR3 is CASSLHERGYYEQYF. CDR3 sequence (DNA): TGTGCCAGCAGCCTACATGAGAGGGGATACTACGAGCAGTACTTC.

This clonotype occurred a few times. The chain links TRBV20-1 to TRBJ2-2; D unclear. The germline gives CDR1 DFQATT, CDR2 SNEGSKA (reference sequence). Trimming pared 0 bases from V and 6 bases from J, leaving 8 bases between. The length of the CDR3 is 13 residues. CDR3 coding DNA: TGCAGTGCTAGAGACAAGGTGGCCGGGGAGCTGTTTTTT. Protein sequence: CSARDKVAGELFF.

This clonotype occurred a few times. The chain is built from TRBV4-2 and TRBJ2-7, with 7 bases lining up with TRBD1. The V segment lost 1 base and the J segment 7 bases; nucleotides outside the gene matches: 4. The CDR3 totals 13 residues. The V gene's germline CDR1 is LGHNA and CDR2 YNFKEQ. The CDR3 loop reads CASSQGTGAEQYF. The CDR3 DNA follows: TGTGCCAGCAGCCAAGGAACAGGGGCGGAGCAGTACTTC.

This clonotype was seen a few times. The chain combines TRBV5-1 with TRBJ2-3; the D call may be TRBD1 or TRBD2 (5 bases each). Germline CDR1 is SGHRS and CDR2 is YFSETQ. The V and J ends lost 4 bases and 4 bases respectively, with 16 bases between them. CDR3 size: 15 residues. The CDR3 spells CASSKDGAWSDTQYF. As DNA, the CDR3 is TGCGCCAGCAGCAAGGACGGGGCATGGTCAGATACGCAGTATTTT.

This clonotype was detected many times. The rearrangement joins TRBV12-3 or TRBV12-4 to TRBJ2-5, with 11 bases lining up with TRBD2. The trim removed 5 bases at V and 4 bases at J, leaving 6 bases unmatched. The CDR3 runs to 15 residues. The CDR3 reads CASSPGGTSGETQYF. DNA of the CDR3: TGTGCCAGCAGTCCCGGTGGGACTAGCGGAGAGACCCAGTACTTC.

The chain has TRBV12-3 or TRBV12-4 and TRBJ2-7; the D gene is possibly TRBD2 (6 bases). V lost 6 bases and J lost 6, with 18 bases in between. The CDR3 consists of 14 residues. CDR3 coding DNA: TGTGCCAGCAGCCGGGACGGGGGATATGTCGAGCAGTACTTC. Protein: CASSRDGGYVEQYF.

The chain carries TRBV3-1 and TRBJ1-2; TRBD1 might be the D (5 bases). This CDR3 has 14 residues. V lost 8 bases and J 7 bases, leaving 20 bases between the germline ends. Germline CDR1 LGHDT, CDR2 YNNKEL (reference sequence). Here the CDR3 reads CASQKGPSIGGYTF. In DNA, the CDR3 is TGTGCCAGCCAGAAGGGACCGAGTATTGGTGGCTACACCTTC. Together with reference TRBV3-1 and TRBJ1-2, the CDR3 gives the full variable domain: DTAVSQTPKYLVTQMGNDKSIKCEQNLGHDTMYWYKQDSKKFLKIMFSYNNKELIINETVPNRFSPKSPDKAHLNLHINSLELGDSAVYFCASQKGPSIGGYTFGSGTRLTVV.

The rearrangement links TRBV19 to TRBJ2-2, with D possibly TRBD2 on 5 matching bases. The CDR3 consists of 13 residues. Germline assignment: CDR1 LNHDA and CDR2 SQIVND (reference sequence). V was trimmed by 5 bases and J by 6 bases, leaving 10 bases between them. CDR3 loop: CASSRGIPGELFF. In nucleotides, the CDR3 is TGTGCCAGTAGTCGAGGGATTCCCGGGGAGCTGTTTTTT.

This clonotype was seen ten or more times. The chain couples TRBV29-1 to TRBJ2-7; TRBD1 matches at 8 bases. The germline CDR1 and CDR2 sequences are SQVTM and ANQGSEA. J lost 0 bases, V lost 4 bases, and 8 bases had no gene match. The CDR3 is 15 amino acids. In DNA form, the CDR3 reads TGCAGCGTTGCGTCCGGGACAGGAATCTCCTACGAGCAGTACTTC. This gives the protein CSVASGTGISYEQYF.

This clonotype was counted only a few times. This sequence joins TRBV20-1 and TRBJ2-3; 13 bases line up with TRBD2. V trimming: 7 bases; J trimming: 4 bases; junction bases outside the gene matches: 5. The CDR3 covers 14 residues. Germline V gene sequence: CDR1 DFQATT, CDR2 SNEGSKA (reference sequence). CDR3 sequence (DNA): TGCAGTGGGACACTAGCGGGGGGGCCAGATACGCAGTATTTT. This translates into CSGTLAGGPDTQYF.

This clonotype occurred a few times. This chain uses TRBV12-3 or TRBV12-4 with TRBJ1-1; 8 bases agree with TRBD1. The CDR3 has 15 residues. Trimming took 6 bases from V and 2 from J; bases not matched to a gene: 8. This chain's CDR3 is CASSQSDRGNTEAFF. The DNA of the CDR3 is TGTGCCAGCAGCCAGTCTGACAGGGGCAACACTGAAGCTTTCTTT.

This clonotype turned up a few times. The genes are TRBV5-5 and TRBJ2-7; D unresolved. Germline V gene lookup returns CDR1 SGHKS and CDR2 YYEKEE (reference sequence). Trimming removed 3 bases from V and 6 bases from J, with 7 bases in between. CDR3 length equals 11 residues. The CDR3 DNA follows: TGTGCCAGCAGCTCGTTCCTCGAGCAGTACTTC. This translates into CASSSFLEQYF.

This clonotype occurred a few times. The chain recombines TRBV5-1 with TRBJ1-2; a possible D gene is TRBD1 (5 bases). Trimming took 4 bases from V and 7 from J, leaving 14 bases between them. The germline V gene encodes CDR1 SGHRS and CDR2 YFSETQ. This CDR3 is 13 amino acids long. This chain's CDR3 is CASSGPGRGGYTF. DNA for the CDR3: TGCGCCAGCAGCGGCCCGGGACGAGGTGGCTACACCTTC.

This chain joins TRBV12-3 or TRBV12-4 and TRBJ2-5; the D is unclear. Trimming left V 1 base short and J 6 bases short, with 3 bases between. This CDR3 has 11 residues. The CDR3 reads CASSLDKTQYF. CDR3 DNA: TGTGCCAGCAGTTTAGATAAGACCCAGTACTTC.

This clonotype was detected only a few times. The gene calls are TRBV2 and TRBJ2-4, with TRBD1 as a possible D gene (5 bases). The V gene's germline CDR1 is SNHLY and CDR2 FYNNEI. V was trimmed by 1 base and J by 4 bases, leaving 8 bases between them. This CDR3 region has 14 residues. The CDR3 sequence is CASSEGAGKNIQYF. Written as DNA, the CDR3 is TGTGCCAGCAGTGAAGGGGCAGGGAAAAACATTCAGTACTTC.

For the CDR3, the DNA is TGTGCCAGCAGCTTCGGGACAGTCGACTTCTACGAGCAGTACTTC. Translated, it gives CASSFGTVDFYEQYF. The genes are TRBV7-8 and TRBJ2-7; the match to TRBD1 covers 7 bases. The germline V gene has CDR1 SGHVS and CDR2 FQNEAQ. The CDR3 runs 15 residues. Trimming cost V 3 bases and J 3 bases; bases outside gene matches: 8.

This clonotype was counted only a few times. The chain has TRBV12-3 or TRBV12-4 and TRBJ2-3; D remains unclear. Trimming removed 2 bases from V and 3 bases from J, with 9 bases in between. The CDR3 has 14 residues. CDR3 protein: CASSLITLTDTQYF. CDR3 DNA: TGTGCCAGCAGTTTAATCACCCTAACAGATACGCAGTATTTT.

This clonotype was found many times. The chain recombines TRBV7-9 with TRBJ2-3; TRBD2 might be the D (5 bases). The CDR3 consists of 14 residues. Per germline, CDR1 SEHNR and CDR2 FQNEAQ (reference sequence). Deletions cut 4 bases from V and 6 bases from J, with 14 bases between. The CDR3 DNA sequence: TGTGCCAGCAGCTCCCCTGAGGGAGCGGATACGCAGTATTTT. Its translation: CASSSPEGADTQYF.

This clonotype was counted between two and nine times. This chain connects TRBV5-4 to TRBJ1-2; possibly TRBD1 for D (6 bases). The V and J ends lost 1 base and 0 bases respectively, with 25 bases between them. The CDR3 has 20 residues. Germline V gene sequence: CDR1 SGHNT, CDR2 YYREEE (reference sequence). The CDR3 spells CASSLMEPRTVQSSNYGYTF. DNA of the CDR3: TGTGCCAGCAGCTTGATGGAGCCGCGGACAGTTCAAAGTTCTAACTATGGCTACACCTTC. Complete variable domain (other parts from reference TRBV5-4 and TRBJ1-2): ETGVTQSPTHLIKTRGQQVTLRCSSQSGHNTVSWYQQALGQGPQFIFQYYREEENGRGNFPPRFSGLQFPNYSSELNVNALELDDSALYLCASSLMEPRTVQSSNYGYTFGSGTRLTVV.

This clonotype turned up a few times. The chain carries TRBV14 and TRBJ2-1, with 10 positions matching TRBD2. V lost 4 bases and J lost 8; bases outside the gene matches: 11. The CDR3 contains 16 residues. Germline CDR1 reads SGHDN; CDR2 reads FVKESK. The CDR3 sequence is CASSPPGLAYSHEQFF. CDR3 coding DNA: TGTGCCAGCAGCCCGCCGGGACTAGCGTATTCGCATGAGCAGTTCTTC.

The CDR3 is CASSRPNSPLHF. CDR3 sequence (DNA): TGTGCCAGCAGCCGCCCGAATTCACCCCTCCACTTT. V and J are TRBV9 and TRBJ1-6; D remains unclear. The V and J ends lost 4 bases and 7 bases respectively, with 6 bases between them. The CDR3 totals 12 residues. CDR1 and CDR2 (germline): SGDLS, YYNGEE. Variable domain in full (rest from reference TRBV9 and TRBJ1-6): DSGVTQTPKHLITATGQRVTLRCSPRSGDLSVYWYQQSLDQGLQFLIQYYNGEERAKGNILERFSAQQFPDLHSELNLSSLELGDSALYFCASSRPNSPLHFGNGTRLTVT.

The chain couples TRBV5-1 to TRBJ2-2; the D is unclear. V was pared by 4 bases and J by 5 bases, with 12 bases between. This CDR3 is built from 14 residues. The V gene's germline CDR1 is SGHRS and CDR2 YFSETQ. The CDR3 sequence: CASSLVGSTGELFF. CDR3 nucleotide sequence: TGCGCCAGCAGCCTTGTGGGCTCTACCGGGGAGCTGTTTTTT.

This clonotype came up a few times. The rearrangement links TRBV6-6 to TRBJ1-1; 7 bases agree with TRBD1. J gave up 11 bases and V 0 bases, and 6 bases lay outside the gene matches. Per germline, CDR1 MNHNY and CDR2 SVGAGI (reference sequence). CDR3 length equals 13 residues. CDR3 DNA sequence: TGTGCCAGCAGTTACTCTGACAGGGTCGGGGCTTTCTTT. Translation: CASSYSDRVGAFF.

The chain employs TRBV20-1 and TRBJ2-7, with TRBD1 matching over 9 bases. The CDR3 covers 12 residues. The germline V gene has CDR1 DFQATT and CDR2 SNEGSKA (reference sequence). V lost 4 bases to trimming and J lost 3 bases; unmatched junction nucleotides: 1. This CDR3 is CSATTGGYEQYF. CDR3 sequence (DNA): TGCAGTGCTACGACAGGGGGCTACGAGCAGTACTTC.

This clonotype was seen only a few times. The chain joins TRBV4-1 to TRBJ2-1; D possibly corresponds to TRBD2 (6 bases). CDR3 length equals 15 residues. CDR1 is MGHRA and CDR2 is YSYEKL in the germline V gene. Trimming removed 0 bases at V and 3 bases at J, with 9 bases between. In nucleotides, the CDR3 is TGCGCCAGCAGCCAAGAATGGGGGGTCTACAATGAGCAGTTCTTC. This encodes CASSQEWGVYNEQFF.

This clonotype has just a few counts. CDR3 in DNA: TGTGCTAGTGGTTCAGCGGCGGGACACTATGGCTACACCTTC. It translates to CASGSAAGHYGYTF. This rearrangement joins TRBV12-5 to TRBJ1-2; TRBD1 might be the D (5 bases). This CDR3 comprises 14 residues. Germline V gene lookup returns CDR1 LGHNT and CDR2 FRNRAP. The V end lost 4 bases, the J end lost 3 bases, and 12 bases lay between the germline ends. The full variable domain, with the rest looked up from reference TRBV12-5 and TRBJ1-2, is DARVTQTPRHKVTEMGQEVTMRCQPILGHNTVFWYRQTMMQGLELLAYFRNRAPLDDSGMPKDRFSAEMPDATLATLKIQPSEPRDSAVYFCASGSAAGHYGYTFGSGTRLTVV.

The CDR3 DNA reads as TGTGCCAGCAGCCCCATAGGACGGGATTCACCCCTCCACTTT. As protein: CASSPIGRDSPLHF. The rearrangement links TRBV7-9 to TRBJ1-6; D unclear. The length of the CDR3 is 14 residues. Germline V CDR1 and CDR2: SEHNR, FQNEAQ (reference sequence). The germline V and J ends were trimmed by 5 bases and 8 bases, with 13 bases remaining between them. Looking up the rest from reference TRBV7-9 and TRBJ1-6 gives the full variable domain: DTGVSQNPRHKITKRGQNVTFRCDPISEHNRLYWYRQTLGQGPEFLTYFQNEAQLEKSRLLSDRFSAERPKGSFSTLEIQRTEQGDSAMYLCASSPIGRDSPLHFGNGTRLTVT.

This clonotype was picked up a small number of times. The chain combines TRBV5-5 with TRBJ1-4; the match to TRBD1 covers 10 bases. Germline V gives CDR1 SGHKS, CDR2 YYEKEE (reference sequence). This CDR3 is built from 15 residues. J lost 6 bases, V lost 0 bases, and 2 bases had no gene match. CDR3 sequence reads: CASSLAGTGDEKLFF. CDR3 sequence (DNA): TGTGCCAGCAGCTTGGCCGGGACAGGGGATGAAAAACTGTTTTTT.

The rearrangement uses TRBV7-6 and TRBJ2-5; 13 bases fit TRBD2. This CDR3 spans 16 amino acids. Trimming cost V 1 base and J 5 bases; bases outside gene matches: 4. CDR1 and CDR2 (germline): SGHVS, FNYEAQ. The CDR3 DNA sequence: TGTGCCAGCAGCTTAGGTGGGACTAGCGGGACTGAGACCCAGTACTTC. This sequence encodes CASSLGGTSGTETQYF.